This T cell receptor beta chain was captured by sequencing in a study of blood T cell repertoires in COVID-19. The length of the CDR3 is 15 residues. Clones were sequenced by immunoSEQ multiplex PCR, and TCRdb holds only the in-frame ones, with some missing. The sample carries around 200,000 clones, roughly nine tenths recorded once. To note about this clone: Germline is not matched at one junction end, which may reflect a read error.

Sequencing input: peripheral blood. This sequence was found in a woman at least 80 years old in a cohort sampled during active or convalescent COVID-19. The chain combines TRBV5-7 with TRBJ1-5, with 7 bases matching TRBD1. TRBV5-7 is known as an ORF, though its function is uncertain. The CDR3 region has the DNA TGTGCCAGCAGCTTGAGAGGGGGCAGCAGTCAGCCCCAGCATTTT. It yields the protein CASSLRGGSSQPQHF.